A selection of T cell receptor beta chains follows, all from one sample in a study of shared clonotypes between healthy human individuals. TCRdb's copy holds only in-frame clones and misses some; the assay was immunoSEQ multiplex PCR. Among approximately 640,000 clones, less than 80% were seen once, and the ten largest hold approximately 1.8%. Sequenced input: memory CD4+ T cells sorted from blood. These receptors were collected from a woman younger than 45 in good health. Each CDR3 is given with its conserved first and last residue. The D gene is left open where the match is weak. For some rows the clone size is stated as once, few or many, or as a class when expanded; others skip it.

V	size	D	J	CDR3	DNA
TRBV6-6	-	-	TRBJ1-2	CASSQPQGQGGYTF	TGTGCCAGCAGCCAACCCCAGGGGCAGGGTGGCTACACCTTC
TRBV2	-	-	TRBJ2-1	CASAGFSYNEQFF	TGTGCCAGCGCCGGGTTCTCCTACAATGAGCAGTTCTTC
TRBV10-1	-	-	TRBJ1-2	CASSESRTHGYTF	TGCGCCAGCAGTGAGTCTAGGACGCATGGCTACACCTTC
TRBV7-2	-	-	TRBJ2-5	CASSRDIKETQYF	TGTGCCAGCAGCCGCGACATAAAAGAGACCCAGTACTTC
TRBV5-1	-	TRBD1	TRBJ1-2	CASSDLRQGVTNGYTF	TGCGCCAGCAGCGACTTACGACAGGGGGTTACGAATGGCTACACCTTC
TRBV7-2	-	-	TRBJ1-1	CASSFSTFF	TGTGCCAGCAGCTTTAGCACTTTCTTT
TRBV29-1	-	-	TRBJ1-1	CSVAREGTEAFF	TGCAGCGTTGCACGGGAGGGGACTGAAGCTTTCTTT
TRBV29-1	-	-	TRBJ2-7	CSGNSITSYEQYF	TGCAGCGGCAACTCGATAACTTCCTACGAGCAGTACTTC
TRBV19	few	TRBD1	TRBJ2-5	CASRTTGGAETQYF	TGTGCCAGTAGGACGACAGGGGGCGCGGAGACCCAGTACTTC
TRBV5-1	-	-	TRBJ2-3	CASSLLPPDTQYF	TGCGCCAGCAGCTTGTTACCACCTGATACGCAGTATTTT
TRBV10-2	-	-	TRBJ2-3	CASSESSRHADSTDTQYF	TGCGCCAGCAGTGAGTCATCGCGACACGCGGATAGCACAGATACGCAGTATTTT
TRBV28	-	-	TRBJ1-5	CASSFGQPQHF	TGTGCCAGCAGTTTCGGTCAGCCCCAGCATTTT
TRBV10-3	-	-	TRBJ2-7	CAISGSSRQEFVSEQYF	TGTGCCATCAGTGGAAGTTCGAGACAGGAGTTTGTGTCGGAGCAGTACTTC
TRBV7-9	-	TRBD1	TRBJ1-2	CASSPRTGRNYGYTF	TGTGCCAGCAGCCCCCGGACAGGGCGGAACTATGGCTACACCTTC
TRBV6-1	-	-	TRBJ1-1	CASSVYLYTEAFF	TGTGCCAGCAGTGTTTACCTTTACACTGAAGCTTTCTTT
TRBV5-4	-	-	TRBJ1-2	CASSESFRGGYTF	TGTGCCAGCAGCGAAAGCTTTAGAGGGGGCTACACCTTC
TRBV20-1	-	-	TRBJ2-5	CSAREEKTQYF	TGCAGTGCTAGAGAAGAGAAGACCCAGTACTTC
TRBV5-4	-	-	TRBJ2-1	CASSLLEEQFF	TGTGCCAGCAGCCTCTTGGAGGAGCAGTTCTTC
TRBV19	-	-	TRBJ2-5	CASRNPKTGEETQYF	TGTGCCAGTAGGAACCCCAAAACGGGGGAAGAGACCCAGTACTTC
TRBV28	once	-	TRBJ2-5	CASSPLDSPPATQYF	TGTGCCAGCAGTCCCCTAGACAGCCCGCCCGCGACCCAGTACTTC
TRBV4-1	-	-	TRBJ2-1	CASSQPAAGKRYNEQFF	TGCGCCAGCAGCCAGCCCGCAGCGGGCAAGAGGTACAATGAGCAGTTCTTC
TRBV7-8	-	-	TRBJ1-2	CASSVRVGYGYTF	TGTGCCAGCAGCGTCAGGGTTGGCTATGGCTACACCTTC
TRBV29-1	-	TRBD1	TRBJ1-4	CSVVIQGLHEKLFF	TGCAGCGTTGTGATACAGGGGCTTCATGAAAAACTGTTTTTT
TRBV30	few	-	TRBJ2-1	CAWSVIADHYNEQFF	TGTGCCTGGAGTGTTATTGCGGATCATTACAATGAGCAGTTCTTC
TRBV29-1	-	TRBD2	TRBJ2-1	CSAPGTSGTYNEQFF	TGCAGCGCCCCGGGGACTAGCGGGACCTACAATGAGCAGTTCTTC
TRBV6-1	-	-	TRBJ2-7	CASSTRRDYEQYF	TGTGCCAGCTCGACCCGGAGAGACTACGAGCAGTACTTC
TRBV6-1	-	-	TRBJ2-1	CASSVGYSGGYNEQFF	TGTGCCAGCAGTGTAGGGTATTCGGGCGGCTACAATGAGCAGTTCTTC
TRBV10-2	many	-	TRBJ2-2	CASTPIGNTGELFF	TGCGCCAGTACCCCGATTGGTAACACCGGGGAGCTGTTTTTT
TRBV2	-	-	TRBJ1-1	CASSEFGGTAFF	TGTGCCAGCAGTGAATTCGGGGGCACGGCTTTCTTT
TRBV9	-	-	TRBJ1-1	CASSQALNTEAFF	TGTGCCAGCAGTCAGGCATTGAACACTGAAGCTTTCTTT
TRBV7-6	-	-	TRBJ1-1	CASSPRHDAEAFF	TGTGCCAGCAGCCCGAGGCATGACGCTGAAGCTTTCTTT
TRBV11-2	-	TRBD2	TRBJ2-7	CASSGGGAGAYEQYF	TGTGCCAGCAGCGGCGGGGGGGCGGGTGCCTACGAGCAGTACTTC
TRBV7-9	many	-	TRBJ2-1	CASSLGGKSSYNEQFF	TGTGCCAGCAGCTTAGGTGGCAAGAGCTCCTACAATGAGCAGTTCTTC
TRBV28	once	TRBD2	TRBJ2-2	CASSFTGTRAPGELFF	TGTGCCAGCAGTTTTACCGGGACTAGGGCTCCCGGGGAGCTGTTTTTT
TRBV21-1	-	-	TRBJ2-7	CASSKSQRRFYEQYF	TGTGCCAGCAGCAAATCTCAGCGCCGATTCTACGAGCAGTACTTC
TRBV27	few	-	TRBJ1-1	CASSHLSGGGETEAFF	TGTGCCAGCAGTCACCTTTCGGGGGGTGGAGAGACTGAAGCTTTCTTT
TRBV18	-	TRBD1	TRBJ2-7	CASSPGTGRVYEQYF	TGTGCCAGCTCACCCGGGACAGGGAGGGTCTACGAGCAGTACTTC
TRBV11-3	once	-	TRBJ2-1	CASSLRSNEQFF	TGTGCCAGCAGCTTACGGAGCAATGAGCAGTTCTTC
TRBV13	few	TRBD2	TRBJ2-5	CASSSQTRGLAGGETQYF	TGTGCCAGCAGCTCACAAACCCGAGGACTAGCGGGAGGTGAGACCCAGTACTTC
TRBV19	-	-	TRBJ2-7	CASSIVVTAYEQYF	TGTGCCAGTAGTATAGTGGTGACAGCCTACGAGCAGTACTTC
TRBV2	-	TRBD2	TRBJ2-7	CASTLRASGRYEQYF	TGTGCCAGCACGCTTCGGGCTAGCGGGAGGTACGAGCAGTACTTC
TRBV28	-	TRBD1	TRBJ2-2	CASDGQGETGELFF	TGTGCCAGCGACGGACAGGGGGAAACCGGGGAGCTGTTTTTT
TRBV27	-	-	TRBJ2-6	CASSPGASGANVLTF	TGTGCCAGCAGCCCGGGGGCGTCCGGGGCCAACGTCCTGACTTTC
TRBV30	-	-	TRBJ1-2	CAWARGYGYTF	TGTGCCTGGGCCCGGGGCTATGGCTACACCTTC
TRBV5-5	few	TRBD1	TRBJ1-5	CASSLGTGNQPQHF	TGTGCCAGCAGCTTGGGGACAGGGAACCAGCCCCAGCATTTT
TRBV19	many	-	TRBJ1-2	CASSIEVPSFGQLNYGYTF	TGTGCCAGTAGTATAGAGGTCCCAAGCTTCGGACAGCTAAACTATGGCTACACCTTC
TRBV25-1	-	-	TRBJ2-7	CASTRGGTYEQYF	TGTGCCAGCACCAGGGGGGGTACGTACGAGCAGTACTTC
TRBV2	-	-	TRBJ2-5	CASIPTTDPRFTYF	TGTGCCAGCATCCCGACGACAGACCCAAGATTTACGTACTTC
TRBV15	-	-	TRBJ1-1	CATSRKSQGGTEAFF	TGTGCCACCAGCCGAAAGAGCCAGGGTGGCACTGAAGCTTTCTTT
TRBV29-1	-	TRBD1	TRBJ2-5	CSVEDPGGRETQYF	TGCAGCGTTGAGGATCCAGGGGGCCGAGAGACCCAGTACTTC
TRBV7-2	-	-	TRBJ1-5	CASSLTNQPQHF	TGTGCCAGCAGCTTAACCAATCAGCCCCAGCATTTT
TRBV30	few	-	TRBJ1-5	CAWSRGPNQPQHF	TGTGCCTGGAGTCGTGGACCAAATCAGCCCCAGCATTTT
TRBV7-4	-	-	TRBJ2-7	CASSFIQGKWHEQYF	TGTGCCAGCAGCTTTATCCAGGGGAAGTGGCACGAGCAGTACTTC
TRBV6-1	-	TRBD2	TRBJ2-5	CASSVLYGVSGARKQETQYF	TGTGCCAGCAGTGTACTCTATGGGGTTAGCGGGGCGAGGAAACAAGAGACCCAGTACTTC
TRBV6-5	many	-	TRBJ2-7	CASSYSAGVYEQYF	TGTGCCAGCAGTTACTCGGCAGGAGTCTACGAGCAGTACTTC
TRBV2	-	-	TRBJ2-7	CASSDDGTRRSWEQYF	TGTGCCAGCAGTGACGATGGGACCCGCCGGTCATGGGAGCAGTACTTC
TRBV19	once	-	TRBJ1-5	CASSGVYPSNQPQHF	TGTGCCAGTAGTGGGGTTTATCCTAGCAATCAGCCCCAGCATTTT
TRBV19	-	TRBD1	TRBJ1-4	CASSQPDRVLGKLFF	TGTGCCAGTAGTCAACCCGACAGGGTTCTAGGAAAACTGTTTTTT
TRBV7-3	-	TRBD2	TRBJ2-5	CASSFSSGETQYF	TGTGCCAGCAGCTTCTCTAGCGGAGAGACCCAGTACTTC
TRBV11-3	-	TRBD1	TRBJ1-2	CASSLTGGFVYGYTF	TGTGCCAGCAGCTTAACAGGGGGCTTCGTCTATGGCTACACCTTC